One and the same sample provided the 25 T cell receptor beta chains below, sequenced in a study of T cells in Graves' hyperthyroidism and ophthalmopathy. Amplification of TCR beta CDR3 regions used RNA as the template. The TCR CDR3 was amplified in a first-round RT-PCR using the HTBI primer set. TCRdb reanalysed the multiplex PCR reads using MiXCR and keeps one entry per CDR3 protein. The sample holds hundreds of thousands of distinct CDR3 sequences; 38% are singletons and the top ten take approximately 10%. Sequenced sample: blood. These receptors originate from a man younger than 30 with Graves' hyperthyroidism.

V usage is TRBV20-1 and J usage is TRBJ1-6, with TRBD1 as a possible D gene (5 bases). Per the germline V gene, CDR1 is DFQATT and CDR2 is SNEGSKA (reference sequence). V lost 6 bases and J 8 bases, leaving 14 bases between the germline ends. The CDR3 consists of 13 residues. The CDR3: CSAERGDDSPLHF. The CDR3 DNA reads TGCAGTGCAGAAAGGGGAGATGATTCACCCCTCCACTTT.

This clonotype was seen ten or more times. The CDR3 bases are TGCAGCGTTGAAGCAGCCCTAGAAGAGACCCAGTACTTC. Protein: CSVEAALEETQYF. The chain combines TRBV29-1 with TRBJ2-5; D unresolved. The CDR3 runs 13 residues. CDR1 is SQVTM and CDR2 is ANQGSEA in the germline V gene. The ends were cut back, 1 base at V and 3 bases at J, with 9 bases in the middle. Full variable domain (outside the CDR3, taken from reference TRBV29-1 and TRBJ2-5): SAVISQKPSRDICQRGTSLTIQCQVDSQVTMMFWYRQQPGQSLTLIATANQGSEATYESGFVIDKFPISRPNLTFSTLTVSNMSPEDSSIYLCSVEAALEETQYFGPGTRLLVL.

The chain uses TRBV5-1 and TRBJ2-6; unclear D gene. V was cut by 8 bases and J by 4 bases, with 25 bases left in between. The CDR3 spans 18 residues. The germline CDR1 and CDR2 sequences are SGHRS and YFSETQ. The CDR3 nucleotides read TGCGCCAGTAGCCAGATAGGCCCTCTGACTGGAGGGGCCAACGTCCTGACTTTC. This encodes CASSQIGPLTGGANVLTF. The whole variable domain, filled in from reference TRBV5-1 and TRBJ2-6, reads KAGVTQTPRYLIKTRGQQVTLSCSPISGHRSVSWYQQTPGQGLQFLFEYFSETQRNKGNFPGRFSGRQFSNSRSEMNVSTLELGDSALYLCASSQIGPLTGGANVLTFGAGSRLTVL.

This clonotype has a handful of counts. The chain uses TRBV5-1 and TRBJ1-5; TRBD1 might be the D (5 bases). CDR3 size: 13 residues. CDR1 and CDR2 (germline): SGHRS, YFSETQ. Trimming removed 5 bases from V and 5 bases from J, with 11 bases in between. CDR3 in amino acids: CASRTASDQPQHF. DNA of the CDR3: TGCGCCAGCAGGACAGCTTCTGATCAGCCCCAGCATTTT.

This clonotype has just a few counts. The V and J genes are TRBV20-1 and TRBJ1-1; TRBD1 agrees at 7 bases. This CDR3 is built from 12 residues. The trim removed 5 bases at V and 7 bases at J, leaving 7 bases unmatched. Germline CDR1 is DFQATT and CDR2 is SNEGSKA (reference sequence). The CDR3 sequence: CSALWTGIEAFF. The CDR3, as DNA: TGCAGTGCTTTATGGACAGGAATTGAAGCTTTCTTT.

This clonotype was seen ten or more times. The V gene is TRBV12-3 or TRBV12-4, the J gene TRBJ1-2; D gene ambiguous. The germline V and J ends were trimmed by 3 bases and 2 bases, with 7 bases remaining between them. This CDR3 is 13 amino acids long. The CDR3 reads CASSLNANYGYTF. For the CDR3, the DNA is TGTGCCAGCAGTTTGAACGCCAACTATGGCTACACCTTC.

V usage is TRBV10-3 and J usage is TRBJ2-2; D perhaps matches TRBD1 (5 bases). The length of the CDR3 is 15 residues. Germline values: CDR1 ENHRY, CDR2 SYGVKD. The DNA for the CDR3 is TGTGCTAGAGATTTACGGACAACGAACACCGGGGAGCTGTTTTTT. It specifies CARDLRTTNTGELFF.

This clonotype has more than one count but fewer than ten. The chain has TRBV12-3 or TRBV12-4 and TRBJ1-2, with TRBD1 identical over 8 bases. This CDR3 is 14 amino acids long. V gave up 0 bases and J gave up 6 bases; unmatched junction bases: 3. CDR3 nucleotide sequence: TGTGCCAGCAGTTTAGCCGTGACAGGGGATGGCTACACCTTC. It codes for CASSLAVTGDGYTF.

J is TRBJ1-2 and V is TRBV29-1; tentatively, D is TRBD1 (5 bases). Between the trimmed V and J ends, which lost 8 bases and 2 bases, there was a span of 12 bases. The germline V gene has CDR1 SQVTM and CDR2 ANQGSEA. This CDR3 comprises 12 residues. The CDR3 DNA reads TGCAGCTTTGGGACGGGAAACTATGGCTACACCTTC. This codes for CSFGTGNYGYTF.

The DNA for the CDR3 is TGTGCCACCTCGGATCCAGGGAGAAGGCTCAGTTTGGTGCAAGAGACCCAGTACTTC. Translated: CATSDPGRRLSLVQETQYF. The gene calls are TRBV10-3 and TRBJ2-5, with D perhaps matching TRBD1 or TRBD2 (5 bases each). V lost 10 bases and J lost 2, with 32 bases in between. There are 19 residues in the CDR3. CDR1 ENHRY and CDR2 SYGVKD come from the germline V gene.

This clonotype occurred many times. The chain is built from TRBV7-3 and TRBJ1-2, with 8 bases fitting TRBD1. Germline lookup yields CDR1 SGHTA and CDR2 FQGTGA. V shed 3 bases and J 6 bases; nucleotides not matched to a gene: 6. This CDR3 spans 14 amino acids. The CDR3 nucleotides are TGTGCCAGCAGCTTGGGACAGGCGACGGATGGCTACACCTTC. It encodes CASSLGQATDGYTF.

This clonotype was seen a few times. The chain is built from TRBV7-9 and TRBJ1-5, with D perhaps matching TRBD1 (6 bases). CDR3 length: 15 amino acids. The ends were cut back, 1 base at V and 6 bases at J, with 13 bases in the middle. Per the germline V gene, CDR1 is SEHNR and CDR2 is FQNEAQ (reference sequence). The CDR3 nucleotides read TGTGCCAGCAGCTTAGGAGGGGGTTGGAGTCAGCCCCAGCATTTT. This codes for CASSLGGGWSQPQHF. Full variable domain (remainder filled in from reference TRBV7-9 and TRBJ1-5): DTGVSQNPRHKITKRGQNVTFRCDPISEHNRLYWYRQTLGQGPEFLTYFQNEAQLEKSRLLSDRFSAERPKGSFSTLEIQRTEQGDSAMYLCASSLGGGWSQPQHFGDGTRLSIL.

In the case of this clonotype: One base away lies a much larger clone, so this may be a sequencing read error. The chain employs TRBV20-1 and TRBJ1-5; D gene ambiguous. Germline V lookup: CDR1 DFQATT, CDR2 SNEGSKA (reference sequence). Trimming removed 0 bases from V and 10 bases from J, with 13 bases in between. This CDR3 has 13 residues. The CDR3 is CSAREGGGRPQHF. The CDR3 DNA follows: TGCAGTGCTAGAGAAGGAGGAGGGCGACCCCAGCATTTT.

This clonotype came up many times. The CDR3 here is CASSHATEAFF. CDR3 DNA: TGTGCCAGCAGTCACGCCACTGAAGCTTTCTTT. This chain connects TRBV12-3 or TRBV12-4 to TRBJ1-1; D is undetermined. Trimming removed 5 bases from V and 4 bases from J, with 5 bases in between. CDR3 size: 11 residues.

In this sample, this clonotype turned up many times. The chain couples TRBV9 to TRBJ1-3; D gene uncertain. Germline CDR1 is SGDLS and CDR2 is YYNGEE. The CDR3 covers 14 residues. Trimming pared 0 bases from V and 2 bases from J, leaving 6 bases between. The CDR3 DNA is TGTGCCAGCAGCGTAGATCGGGCTGGAAACACCATATATTTT. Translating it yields CASSVDRAGNTIYF.

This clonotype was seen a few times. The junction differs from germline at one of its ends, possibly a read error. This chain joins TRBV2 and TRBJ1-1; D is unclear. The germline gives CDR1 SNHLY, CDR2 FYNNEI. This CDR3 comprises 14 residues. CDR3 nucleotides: TGTGCCAGCGGATCCTCCTTCATGAACACTGAAGCTTCCTTT. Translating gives CASGSSFMNTEASF.

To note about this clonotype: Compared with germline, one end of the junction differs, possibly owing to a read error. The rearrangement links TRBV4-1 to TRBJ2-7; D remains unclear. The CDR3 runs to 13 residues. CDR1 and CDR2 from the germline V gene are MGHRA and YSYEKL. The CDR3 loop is CASSDEVAYEQHF. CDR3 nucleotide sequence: TGTGCCAGCAGCGATGAGGTCGCCTACGAGCAGCACTTC.

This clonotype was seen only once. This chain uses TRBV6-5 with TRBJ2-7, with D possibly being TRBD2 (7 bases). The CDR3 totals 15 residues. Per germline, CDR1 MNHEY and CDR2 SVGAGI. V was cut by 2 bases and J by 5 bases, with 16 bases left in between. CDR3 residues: CASSYPLGGRDEQYF. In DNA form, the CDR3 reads TGTGCCAGCAGTTACCCCTTGGGGGGGCGCGACGAGCAGTACTTC.

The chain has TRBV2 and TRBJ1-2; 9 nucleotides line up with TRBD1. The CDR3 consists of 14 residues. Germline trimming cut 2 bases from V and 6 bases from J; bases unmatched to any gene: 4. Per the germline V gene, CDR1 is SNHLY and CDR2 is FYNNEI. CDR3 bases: TGTGCCAGCAGTGAAACAGGGGGCTCGAATGGCTACACCTTC. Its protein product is CASSETGGSNGYTF.

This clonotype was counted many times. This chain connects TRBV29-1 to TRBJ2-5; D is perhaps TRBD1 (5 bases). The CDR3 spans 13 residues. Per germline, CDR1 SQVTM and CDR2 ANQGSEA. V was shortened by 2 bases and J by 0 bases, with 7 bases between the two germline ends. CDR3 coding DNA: TGCAGCGTTGAAAGACAGTACCAAGAGACCCAGTACTTC. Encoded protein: CSVERQYQETQYF.

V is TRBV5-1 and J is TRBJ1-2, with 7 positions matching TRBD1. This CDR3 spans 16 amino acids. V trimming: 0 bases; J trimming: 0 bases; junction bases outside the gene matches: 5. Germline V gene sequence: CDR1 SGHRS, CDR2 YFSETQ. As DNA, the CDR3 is TGCGCCAGCAGCTTGGGCCCCGGGACAGCTAACTATGGCTACACCTTC. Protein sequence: CASSLGPGTANYGYTF.

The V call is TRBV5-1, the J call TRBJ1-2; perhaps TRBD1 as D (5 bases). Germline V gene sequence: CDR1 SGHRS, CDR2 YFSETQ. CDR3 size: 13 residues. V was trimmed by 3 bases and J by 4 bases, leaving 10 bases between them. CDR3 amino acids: CASSSQATYGYTF. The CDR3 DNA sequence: TGCGCCAGCAGCTCACAGGCTACCTATGGCTACACCTTC.

In DNA form, the CDR3 reads TGCAGTGCTAGACAGGGGGAGGATCAGCCCCAGCATTTT. This sequence encodes CSARQGEDQPQHF. The chain recombines TRBV20-1 with TRBJ1-5; 7 bases fit TRBD1. Germline CDR1 reads DFQATT; CDR2 reads SNEGSKA (reference sequence). The CDR3 totals 13 residues. V gave up 2 bases and J gave up 5 bases; unmatched junction bases: 3.

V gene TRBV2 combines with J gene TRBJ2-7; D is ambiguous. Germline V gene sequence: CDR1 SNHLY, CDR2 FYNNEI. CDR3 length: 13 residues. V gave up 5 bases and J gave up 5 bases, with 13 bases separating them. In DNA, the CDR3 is TGTGCCAGCAGTTACTCAAGAGGCCACGAGCAGTACTTC. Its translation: CASSYSRGHEQYF.

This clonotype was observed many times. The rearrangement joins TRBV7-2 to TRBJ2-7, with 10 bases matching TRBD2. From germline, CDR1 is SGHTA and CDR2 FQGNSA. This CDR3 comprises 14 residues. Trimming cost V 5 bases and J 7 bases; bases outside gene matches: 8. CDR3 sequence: CASSTQAGGVEQYF. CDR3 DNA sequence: TGTGCCAGCAGCACCCAAGCGGGAGGGGTTGAGCAGTACTTC.